These 19 T cell receptor beta chains came from one sample sequenced in a study of molecular identifiers for immune sequencing clone quantification (dated by TCRdb to 2017 to 2018). The library came from PCR. Reads for this sample came from an Illumina HiSeq 4000. Starting from the raw public reads, TCRdb applied fastp trimming at Q25, assembled clones with MiXCR and retained in-frame beta chains. CDR3 protein sequences are deduplicated, and each keeps its most common genes and DNA. The sample table shows about 640,000 distinct CDR3 sequences, and 15% to 20% are seen once. 0.7% to 1% of the sample is held by the ten biggest clonotypes. The source material was naive CD8+ T cells from blood, with Jurkat cell RNA spiked in. The cell subset or site label, read with the paper, signifies: FACS-sorted CD8+CD4-CCR7+CD45RA+ naive T cells. Receptors originate from a human donor in good health. Some libraries in this study had Jurkat cell RNA spiked in.

In DNA form, the CDR3 reads TGTGCCACAACGGAGGGGGCAAGGAACACTGAAGCTTTCTTT. It is translated as CATTEGARNTEAFF. J is TRBJ1-1 and V is TRBV12-3 or TRBV12-4, with TRBD1 matching 7 bases. There are 14 residues in the CDR3. The junction had 9 bases not matched to a gene; V was cut back by 10 bases and J by 1 base.

This clonotype was seen only a few times. V and J are TRBV24-1 and TRBJ2-3, with D uncertain. V was trimmed by 1 base and J by 0 bases, leaving 4 bases between them. The CDR3 is 14 residues long. Germline CDR1 reads KGHDR; CDR2 reads SFDVKD. The CDR3 loop is CATSDFPSTDTQYF. DNA of the CDR3: TGTGCCACCAGTGATTTTCCCAGCACAGATACGCAGTATTTT.

This clonotype was seen a handful of times. This chain links TRBV3-1 with TRBJ1-2; perhaps TRBD1 as D (5 bases). V lost 5 bases to trimming and J lost 9 bases, with 10 bases between them. CDR1 LGHDT and CDR2 YNNKEL come from the germline V gene (reference sequence). CDR3 size: 11 residues. The CDR3 loop reads CASSGQGSYTF. The CDR3 region has the DNA TGTGCCAGCAGCGGACAAGGAAGCTACACCTTC.

The chain employs TRBV2 and TRBJ1-2; possible D gene TRBD1, 5 bases. CDR3 length equals 15 residues. Per germline, CDR1 SNHLY and CDR2 FYNNEI. Trimming removed 3 bases at V and 4 bases at J, with 15 bases between. The CDR3 spells CASSERARAFYGYTF. The CDR3 region has the DNA TGTGCCAGCAGTGAGAGGGCCAGGGCCTTCTATGGCTACACCTTC.

This rearrangement joins TRBV29-1 to TRBJ1-2, with a weak D call TRBD1 (5 bases). The CDR3 sequence is 11 residues long. The V end was cut by 6 bases, the J end by 4 bases, with 9 bases between. From germline, CDR1 is SQVTM and CDR2 ANQGSEA. CDR3 in amino acids: CSVDKAYGYTF. For the CDR3, the DNA is TGCAGCGTGGACAAAGCCTATGGCTACACCTTC.

A few counts support this clonotype. J is TRBJ2-1 and V is TRBV19; tentatively, D is TRBD1 (6 bases). This CDR3 is 14 amino acids long. V was shortened by 10 bases and J by 6 bases, with 19 bases between the two germline ends. Germline V gene sequence: CDR1 LNHDA, CDR2 SQIVND (reference sequence). This CDR3 is CATDSGTLFNEQFF. The CDR3 DNA is TGTGCCACCGACTCCGGGACACTATTCAATGAGCAGTTCTTC.

V usage is TRBV7-9 and J usage is TRBJ2-7; D is undetermined. CDR1 is SEHNR and CDR2 is FQNEAQ in the germline V gene (reference sequence). The CDR3 is made up of 13 amino acids. Trimming cost V 4 bases and J 4 bases, with 11 bases left between them. CDR3 in DNA: TGTGCCAGCAGCTCCCCCTTGACATACGAGCAGTACTTC. Translating it yields CASSSPLTYEQYF.

This clonotype was seen at least ten times. This chain uses TRBV29-1 with TRBJ1-5; D is undetermined. Trimming took off 4 bases at V and 5 bases at J, with 9 bases between the two ends. This CDR3 is built from 12 residues. Germline CDR1 SQVTM, CDR2 ANQGSEA. For the CDR3, the DNA is TGCAGCGTTGCCGGGGATGATCAGCCCCAGCATTTT. This encodes CSVAGDDQPQHF.

Ten or more counts support this clonotype. CDR3 sequence (DNA): TGCGCCAGCAGCCAAGAGTCTGTGAGACAGGGGGCCTACGAGCAGTACTTC. Encoded protein: CASSQESVRQGAYEQYF. The chain has TRBV4-1 and TRBJ2-7; 9 bases agree with TRBD1. This CDR3 has 17 residues. The junction had 8 bases not matched to a gene; V was cut back by 0 bases and J by 2 bases. From germline, CDR1 is MGHRA and CDR2 YSYEKL.

This clonotype has a count of ten or more. The V and J genes are TRBV7-8 and TRBJ1-1; D call uncertain. The germline CDR1 and CDR2 sequences are SGHVS and FQNEAQ. CDR3 size: 16 residues. V dropped 1 base and J dropped 0 bases, with 12 bases sitting between them. In DNA form, the CDR3 reads TGTGCCAGCAGCTTAGGGGCAGACTTGATGAACACTGAAGCTTTCTTT. It translates to CASSLGADLMNTEAFF.

This clonotype was counted between two and nine times. This chain links TRBV7-9 with TRBJ2-7, with D possibly TRBD2 on 7 matching bases. The ends were cut back, 5 bases at V and 6 bases at J, with 20 bases in the middle. Per germline, CDR1 SEHNR and CDR2 FQNEAQ (reference sequence). The CDR3 loop spans 15 amino acids. CDR3 protein: CASSLGGQYLGEQYF. CDR3 nucleotides: TGTGCCAGCAGCCTCGGGGGGCAGTACCTCGGCGAGCAGTACTTC. The full variable domain, its missing parts supplied by reference TRBV7-9 and TRBJ2-7, is DTGVSQNPRHKITKRGQNVTFRCDPISEHNRLYWYRQTLGQGPEFLTYFQNEAQLEKSRLLSDRFSAERPKGSFSTLEIQRTEQGDSAMYLCASSLGGQYLGEQYFGPGTRLTVT.

This clonotype appeared a few times. This sequence joins TRBV12-3 or TRBV12-4 and TRBJ2-7, with D perhaps given as TRBD1 or TRBD2 (5 bases each). There are 17 residues in the CDR3. V shed 7 bases and J shed 3 bases, with 25 bases lying between them. CDR3 sequence reads: CASTAGLGPGANYEQYF. CDR3 nucleotide sequence: TGTGCCAGCACCGCCGGCCTTGGGCCCGGGGCCAACTACGAGCAGTACTTC.

The chain carries TRBV4-2 and TRBJ2-3; TRBD2 matches at 13 bases. Trimming removed 1 base from V and 0 bases from J; junction bases left unmatched: 13. The CDR3 has 21 amino acids. CDR1 and CDR2 (germline): LGHNA, YNFKEQ. The CDR3 loop is CASSQVVGLAGDRPSTDTQYF. Here the CDR3 DNA reads TGTGCCAGCAGCCAAGTCGTAGGACTAGCGGGAGACCGCCCTAGCACAGATACGCAGTATTTT.

This chain uses TRBV7-9 with TRBJ2-7; tentative D call: TRBD1 (6 bases). CDR1 and CDR2 (germline): SEHNR, FQNEAQ (reference sequence). The CDR3 sequence is 15 residues long. The germline V and J ends were trimmed by 2 bases and 8 bases, with 19 bases remaining between them. The CDR3 protein is CASSLSLDSTTKQYF. CDR3 bases: TGTGCCAGCAGCTTAAGTTTGGACAGTACTACGAAGCAGTACTTC.

As for this clonotype: This CDR3 fails to terminate in the conserved phenylalanine or tryptophan, so it likely reflects a read error. The V gene is TRBV19, the J gene TRBJ2-1; the D gene is possibly TRBD2 (5 bases). Germline CDR1 is LNHDA and CDR2 is SQIVND (reference sequence). Trimming removed 5 bases from V and 12 bases from J, with 14 bases in between. The CDR3 loop spans 12 amino acids. The DNA for the CDR3 is TGTGCCAGTAGTTCCCGGGGATTGGGGCAGTTCATC. It yields the protein CASSSRGLGQFI.

This clonotype was counted many times. V is TRBV29-1 and J is TRBJ2-7; 7 bases match TRBD2. The CDR3 has 13 residues. Germline loops: CDR1 SQVTM, CDR2 ANQGSEA. The J segment lost 3 bases and the V segment lost 4 bases, leaving 6 bases of the junction unmatched. This chain's CDR3 is CSVGRENRYEQYF. The CDR3 DNA sequence: TGCAGCGTTGGGCGGGAGAATCGCTACGAGCAGTACTTC.

Notes on this clonotype: This clone may be a read error of a much larger clone one base away. The chain is built from TRBV27 and TRBJ1-2; 8 bases are shared with TRBD1. Germline-derived CDR1 and CDR2 are MNHEY and SMNVEV (reference sequence). The CDR3 runs 14 residues. Here the CDR3 DNA reads TGTGTCAGCAGTTTAGTCGCAGGGGGCCGCGGCTACACCTTC. It specifies CVSSLVAGGRGYTF.

This clonotype showed up many times. The rearrangement links TRBV24-1 to TRBJ2-2; D not certain. The V gene's germline CDR1 is KGHDR and CDR2 SFDVKD. The V end was cut by 6 bases, the J end by 4 bases, with 14 bases between. This CDR3 is built from 15 residues. The CDR3 nucleotides read TGTGCCACCAGTTCAGGCGCGTTTGGCACCGGGGAGCTGTTTTTT. Translating it yields CATSSGAFGTGELFF.

As for this clonotype: This may stem from a read error, because a much larger clone lies one nucleotide away. The V gene is TRBV20-1, the J gene TRBJ2-3; TRBD2 aligns across 7 bases. Germline V gene data show CDR1 as DFQATT and CDR2 as SNEGSKA (reference sequence). The CDR3 length is 15 residues. CDR3 in amino acids: CSARPWRGYTDAQYF. The CDR3 nucleotides are TGCAGTGCTAGACCCTGGCGGGGGTACACAGATGCGCAGTATTTT.